The sequence of this TCR beta chain was determined in a study of a mutant IDH1 vaccine in newly diagnosed glioma. For the study at large: Former treatment meant radiotherapy, temozolomide, or both; the majority had gotten both.

Overall study results and limits: The vaccine induced immune responses, and these occurred in around 94% of patients.

In the case of this clone: The antigen is undetermined.

This CDR3 spans 16 amino acids. With 3 bases clipped from V and 8 bases from J, the junction kept 9 bases outside the gene matches. Germline values: CDR1 LNHDA, CDR2 SQIVND (reference sequence). Described time point: week 5, during vaccination. The vaccine gave 300 ug of a 20-mer mutant IDH1 peptide subcutaneously per dose. Astrocytomas that were new, WHO grade 3 or 4, IDH1-mutant and ATRX-lost were present in the donors. The assay was immunoSEQ multiplex PCR, and TCRdb's table has in-frame clones only and misses some. The data hold tens of thousands of clones, with about four fifths observed a single time.

The J gene is TRBJ1-6, the V gene TRBV19, with 8 bases identical to TRBD1. The receptor was isolated from a man aged 45-60 years with glioma. Specimen: PBMCs, collected from a glioma patient whose treatment included an IDH1 peptide vaccine. DNA for the CDR3: TGTGCCAGTAGTATCGGAAGGGACAGGCCTGATTCACCCCTCCACTTT. This sequence encodes CASSIGRDRPDSPLHF.